The 23 T cell receptor beta chains in this list originate from one sample, sequenced in a study of identical twins. TCRdb analysed the 5' RACE reads with MiXCR anew, one entry per CDR3 protein. The sample has a few hundred thousand distinct CDR3 sequences, about 8.3% seen once. The sample also formed part of further work on yellow fever vaccine responses in identical twins.

Sequencing was performed on CD8+ T cells sorted from blood. The receptors shown here come from a woman aged 18-30 years in good health.

The chain carries TRBV5-4 and TRBJ2-3, with unresolved D. Germline V gene lookup returns CDR1 SGHNT and CDR2 YYREEE (reference sequence). With 7 bases removed from V and 2 bases from J, the gap between germline ends came to 11 bases. The length of the CDR3 is 13 residues. The CDR3 loop reads CASCEMVTDTQYF. The CDR3 DNA reads as TGTGCCAGCTGCGAGATGGTCACAGATACGCAGTATTTT. Based on the CDR3 plus reference TRBV5-4 and TRBJ2-3, the full variable domain is ETGVTQSPTHLIKTRGQQVTLRCSSQSGHNTVSWYQQALGQGPQFIFQYYREEENGRGNFPPRFSGLQFPNYSSELNVNALELDDSALYLCASCEMVTDTQYFGPGTRLTVL.

This clonotype was seen at least ten times. The CDR3 is CASSRHSGESYNEQFF. Written as DNA, the CDR3 is TGTGCCAGCAGCCGCCATAGCGGGGAGTCCTACAATGAGCAGTTCTTC. The chain has TRBV11-2 and TRBJ2-1; 8 bases align to TRBD2. CDR1 and CDR2 (germline): SGHAT, FQNNGV. V shed 5 bases and J 1 base; nucleotides not matched to a gene: 7. The CDR3 covers 16 residues.

This clonotype has a handful of counts. V is TRBV5-1 and J is TRBJ2-1; D remains ambiguous. Germline V gene lookup returns CDR1 SGHRS and CDR2 YFSETQ. With 4 bases removed from V and 2 bases from J, the gap between germline ends came to 13 bases. There are 15 residues in the CDR3. CDR3 bases: TGCGCCAGCAGCCCTGACAAAGCACCCTACAATGAGCAGTTCTTC. This gives the protein CASSPDKAPYNEQFF.

Only a few counts were recorded for this clonotype. The chain recombines TRBV6-4 with TRBJ2-3, with 7 bases lining up with TRBD2. The CDR3 sequence is 15 residues long. Germline V CDR1 and CDR2: MRHNA, SNTAGT. V dropped 6 bases and J dropped 3; count of bases not matched to a gene: 9. The CDR3 DNA follows: TGTGCCAGCAGCCTCACGGCGGGGGTTACAGATACGCAGTATTTT. Translation: CASSLTAGVTDTQYF.

This chain uses TRBV2 with TRBJ2-2; TRBD1 agrees at 9 bases. V shed 4 bases, J shed 5 bases, and the junction held 5 bases outside the gene matches. This CDR3 spans 15 amino acids. The germline V gene has CDR1 SNHLY and CDR2 FYNNEI. DNA for the CDR3: TGTGCCAGCAGTGGTACAGGGGGCGAAACCGGGGAGCTGTTTTTT. Translated, it gives CASSGTGGETGELFF.

This clonotype has a handful of counts. This chain joins TRBV20-1 and TRBJ2-7; 14 bases align to TRBD2. Losses at the gene ends were 4 bases for V and 1 base for J; bases not matched to a gene: 15. Germline-derived CDR1 and CDR2 are DFQATT and SNEGSKA (reference sequence). The CDR3 has 19 residues. The CDR3 DNA follows: TGCAGTGCTATGTTACGGGGACTAGCGGGAGCTTACCCTTCCTACGAGCAGTACTTC. It encodes CSAMLRGLAGAYPSYEQYF.

The rearrangement joins TRBV6-2 or TRBV6-3 to TRBJ1-1; D perhaps matches TRBD1 (6 bases). This CDR3 is built from 14 residues. The V gene's germline CDR1 is MNHEY and CDR2 SVGEGT. The V and J ends lost 6 bases and 5 bases respectively, with 16 bases between them. The CDR3 reads CASSYPGVGTEAFF. DNA for the CDR3: TGTGCCAGCAGCTATCCAGGGGTAGGGACTGAAGCTTTCTTT.

This clonotype was detected only a few times. The genes are TRBV9 and TRBJ2-7; possibly TRBD1 for D (6 bases). The CDR3 length is 14 residues. The germline V gene encodes CDR1 SGDLS and CDR2 YYNGEE. Trimming took off 0 bases at V and 2 bases at J, with 9 bases between the two ends. Written as DNA, the CDR3 is TGTGCCAGCAGCGTAGGCAGGGGCGCCTACGAGCAGTACTTC. It encodes CASSVGRGAYEQYF. The complete variable domain, with remaining parts taken from reference TRBV9 and TRBJ2-7, reads DSGVTQTPKHLITATGQRVTLRCSPRSGDLSVYWYQQSLDQGLQFLIQYYNGEERAKGNILERFSAQQFPDLHSELNLSSLELGDSALYFCASSVGRGAYEQYFGPGTRLTVT.

This clonotype was counted a few times. The chain carries TRBV7-9 and TRBJ2-5, with a weak D call TRBD1 (5 bases). The germline gives CDR1 SEHNR, CDR2 FQNEAQ (reference sequence). Trimming cost V 6 bases and J 5 bases, with 16 bases left between them. The CDR3 is made up of 14 amino acids. The CDR3 loop reads CASSPRMTAETQYF. DNA of the CDR3: TGTGCCAGCAGTCCGAGGATGACAGCCGAGACCCAGTACTTC.

This clonotype was recorded many times. The chain links TRBV10-3 to TRBJ1-5, with TRBD1 as a possible D gene (5 bases). Germline values: CDR1 ENHRY, CDR2 SYGVKD. V was pared by 10 bases and J by 2 bases, with 12 bases between. CDR3 length: 13 residues. CDR3 protein: CASRGLGNQPQHF. The CDR3 DNA is TGTGCCAGCCGGGGACTCGGCAATCAGCCCCAGCATTTT.

The chain couples TRBV12-2 to TRBJ1-2; the table's D call of TRBD1 was not tested on the DNA. TRBV12-2 is flagged as a pseudogene. The CDR3 consists of 20 residues. This CDR3 is CASRLAGKGRGPQPTYGYTF. The CDR3 DNA follows: TGTGCAAGTCGCTTAGCCGGAAAGGGCAGGGGCCCCCAACCTACCTATGGCTACACCTTC.

This clonotype occurred once. V and J are TRBV7-2 and TRBJ2-2, with D unclear. CDR3 length: 13 amino acids. Germline assignment: CDR1 SGHTA and CDR2 FQGNSA. Trimming pared 1 base from V and 3 bases from J, leaving 3 bases between. In DNA, the CDR3 is TGTGCCAGCAGCTTAGATTACACCGGGGAGCTGTTTTTT. It specifies CASSLDYTGELFF.

This clonotype was counted only a few times. This chain connects TRBV15 to TRBJ2-1; D assignment may be TRBD1 or TRBD2 (7 bases each). The CDR3 consists of 18 residues. Germline values: CDR1 LNHNV, CDR2 YYDKDF (reference sequence). With 4 bases removed from V and 1 base from J, the gap between germline ends came to 20 bases. CDR3 residues: CATSTVLARGGSYNEQFF. In nucleotides, the CDR3 is TGTGCCACCAGCACAGTATTGGCCAGGGGGGGGTCCTACAATGAGCAGTTCTTC.

CDR3 coding DNA: TGTGCCACCAGGGACCCACTTAGGGGTGAGCAGTTCTTC. This encodes CATRDPLRGEQFF. J is TRBJ2-1 and V is TRBV9; D is perhaps TRBD1 or TRBD2 (5 bases each). The V gene's germline CDR1 is SGDLS and CDR2 YYNGEE. With 9 bases removed from V and 9 bases from J, the gap between germline ends came to 19 bases. This CDR3 is built from 13 residues.

This clonotype has a count of ten or more. The rearrangement joins TRBV5-1 to TRBJ2-1; a weak D match, TRBD2 (6 bases). This CDR3 has 18 amino acids. V was cut by 6 bases and J by 3 bases, with 25 bases left in between. Germline V gene data show CDR1 as SGHRS and CDR2 as YFSETQ. This CDR3 is CASISLKLAETVYNEQFF. The CDR3 DNA sequence: TGCGCCAGCATCTCGCTCAAATTAGCGGAGACCGTCTACAATGAGCAGTTCTTC.

This clonotype was found many times. The V gene is TRBV29-1, the J gene TRBJ2-1, with TRBD2 identical over 7 bases. Per germline, CDR1 SQVTM and CDR2 ANQGSEA. There are 15 residues in the CDR3. V lost 5 bases to trimming and J lost 7 bases; unmatched junction nucleotides: 14. In nucleotides, the CDR3 is TGCAGCGTTTACTTTTGGCTGGCGGGGGTTAATGAGCAGTTCTTC. Translating gives CSVYFWLAGVNEQFF.

This clonotype was detected many times. The J gene is TRBJ2-1, the V gene TRBV3-1; either TRBD1 or TRBD2 may supply D (5 bases each). The CDR3 is 18 residues long. Germline V gene data show CDR1 as LGHDT and CDR2 as YNNKEL (reference sequence). The V end was cut by 3 bases, the J end by 0 bases, with 18 bases between. The CDR3 is CASSHHPFGGSSYNEQFF. In DNA form, the CDR3 reads TGTGCCAGCAGCCACCACCCGTTTGGGGGAAGCTCCTACAATGAGCAGTTCTTC.

The J gene is TRBJ2-3, the V gene TRBV9; a weak D match, TRBD2 (7 bases). Trimming pared 4 bases from V and 0 bases from J, leaving 12 bases between. The germline gives CDR1 SGDLS, CDR2 YYNGEE. The CDR3 is 15 amino acids. CDR3 sequence reads: CASSRGGGSTDTQYF. CDR3 DNA sequence: TGTGCCAGCAGCAGAGGGGGGGGAAGCACAGATACGCAGTATTTT.

This clonotype was counted at least ten times. The chain carries TRBV4-3 and TRBJ2-7; 12 bases match TRBD2. CDR1 is LGHNA and CDR2 is YSLEER in the germline V gene. This CDR3 is built from 15 residues. V dropped 1 base and J dropped 2; count of bases not matched to a gene: 0. The DNA of the CDR3 is TGCGCCAGCAGCCAAGGACTAGCGGGGGCCTACGAGCAGTACTTC. Translated: CASSQGLAGAYEQYF.

A few counts support this clonotype. The J gene is TRBJ2-3, the V gene TRBV11-2; TRBD2 might be the D (5 bases). In germline, CDR1 is SGHAT, CDR2 FQNNGV. V was cut by 8 bases and J by 2 bases, with 20 bases left in between. CDR3 length equals 16 residues. The CDR3 DNA reads as TGTGCCAGCCTCGAGGAGGTGGAGGATTTCACAGATACGCAGTATTTT. This translates into CASLEEVEDFTDTQYF.

This clonotype was seen many times. The gene calls are TRBV12-3 or TRBV12-4 and TRBJ2-1, with TRBD2 matching 7 bases. The CDR3 length is 15 residues. V lost 3 bases and J lost 6; bases outside the gene matches: 8. In DNA, the CDR3 is TGTGCCAGCAGTTTTGCGGGAGCCACCATCAATGAGCAGTTCTTC. Translating gives CASSFAGATINEQFF.

This clonotype was seen ten or more times. The V gene is TRBV15, the J gene TRBJ2-3, with 7 bases aligning to TRBD2. The germline CDR1 and CDR2 sequences are LNHNV and YYDKDF (reference sequence). The CDR3 consists of 16 residues. Trimming removed 0 bases from V and 3 bases from J; junction bases left unmatched: 6. CDR3 sequence reads: CATSRDGEGRTDTQYF. The CDR3 DNA reads TGTGCCACCAGCAGAGATGGGGAGGGCCGGACAGATACGCAGTATTTT.

This clonotype was counted a few times. The CDR3 bases are TGTGCCAGCAGTTACGAGACAGGGGGGGACATTCAGTACTTC. Residues: CASSYETGGDIQYF. J is TRBJ2-4 and V is TRBV6-5; 9 nucleotides line up with TRBD1. J gave up 8 bases and V 2 bases, and 4 bases lay outside the gene matches. This CDR3 is 14 amino acids long. Per germline, CDR1 MNHEY and CDR2 SVGAGI.